These T cell receptor beta chains were read from a single sample in a study of graft-versus-host responses after intestinal transplantation. TCRdb's table, derived via immunoSEQ multiplex PCR, lists solely in-frame clones and lacks some. This sample has 90,000 or so clones, with around 84% found just once. No antigens are known for them. The source material was unstimulated CD4+ T cells sorted from spleen or lymph node cells, sampled before intestinal transplant. All receptors come from a human donor who received an intestinal transplant. The CDR3 runs from the conserved cysteine through the conserved F or W. The order of the fields is J gene, clone size, V gene, D gene, CDR3 protein, CDR3 DNA. The D gene is left open where the match is weak. Some rows have no size entry. The others give once, few or many, or a class for an expanded clone.

TRBJ1-5 once TRBV19 NA CASSPQVQPQHF TGTGCCAGTAGTCCTCAGGTCCAGCCCCAGCATTTT
TRBJ2-5 NA TRBV4-1 TRBD2 CASSLGGAGGQETQYF TGCGCCAGCAGCTTAGGTGGGGCGGGGGGCCAAGAGACCCAGTACTTC
TRBJ2-3 NA TRBV2 TRBD2 CASSDRLAGDSDTQYF TGTGCCAGCAGTGATAGACTAGCGGGAGACTCAGATACGCAGTATTTT
TRBJ1-2 NA TRBV4-1 NA CASSLSTGGYGYTF TGCGCCAGCAGTCTTTCGACGGGGGGCTATGGCTACACCTTC
TRBJ2-2 NA TRBV5-4 TRBD2 CASSRGLAGRSSSGELFF TGTGCCAGCAGCAGGGGACTAGCGGGAAGGTCCTCTTCCGGGGAGCTGTTTTTT
TRBJ2-1 NA TRBV28 TRBD1 CASIGQGYNEQFF TGTGCCAGCATCGGACAGGGGTACAATGAGCAGTTCTTC
TRBJ2-5 NA TRBV2 TRBD1 CASIRLGGRETQYF TGTGCCAGCATCCGGCTAGGGGGCCGAGAGACCCAGTACTTC
TRBJ1-2 NA TRBV5-1 TRBD1 CASSWGTGDYGYTF TGCGCCAGCAGCTGGGGGACAGGGGACTATGGCTACACCTTC
TRBJ1-1 NA TRBV6-6 TRBD1 CASSPDRAGTEAFF TGTGCCAGCAGCCCAGACAGGGCCGGGACTGAAGCTTTCTTT
TRBJ1-2 NA TRBV2 NA CASNSFGGIYGYTF TGTGCCAGTAACTCTTTTGGAGGGATCTATGGCTACACCTTC
TRBJ2-2 NA TRBV5-1 TRBD2 CASNDLAANTGELFF TGCGCCAGCAACGACCTAGCGGCGAACACCGGGGAGCTGTTTTTT
TRBJ2-2 NA TRBV29-1 TRBD1 CSVDRGLAGELFF TGCAGCGTTGACAGGGGGCTAGCCGGGGAGCTGTTTTTT
TRBJ2-7 NA TRBV4-2 TRBD1 CASSTGTGGTYEQYF TGTGCCAGCAGCACCGGGACAGGGGGAACCTACGAGCAGTACTTC
TRBJ2-7 NA TRBV28 NA CASSRLRYEQYF TGTGCCAGCAGCCGTCTCCGCTACGAGCAGTACTTC
TRBJ1-5 few TRBV30 TRBD1 CAWGQGGDQPQHF TGTGCCTGGGGACAGGGAGGGGATCAGCCCCAGCATTTT
TRBJ2-7 NA TRBV9 NA CASSVAASPLHEQYF TGTGCCAGCAGCGTCGCGGCTTCTCCCTTACACGAGCAGTACTTC
TRBJ2-6 NA TRBV7-3 TRBD2 CASSLGTSGSGANVLTF TGTGCCAGCAGCTTAGGGACTAGCGGCTCTGGGGCCAACGTCCTGACTTTC
TRBJ2-7 NA TRBV6-5 NA CASKGGFRYEQYF TGTGCCAGCAAGGGGGGGTTTAGATACGAGCAGTACTTC
TRBJ1-6 NA TRBV5-5 NA CASSFQGIDSPLHF TGTGCCAGCAGCTTCCAGGGAATCGATTCACCCCTCCACTTT
TRBJ1-1 NA TRBV19 NA CASSSPWGGAEAFF TGTGCCAGTAGTAGCCCCTGGGGAGGGGCTGAAGCTTTCTTT
TRBJ1-4 NA TRBV5-1 TRBD1 CASSRTGVGEKLFF TGCGCCAGCAGCCGCACAGGGGTTGGGGAAAAACTGTTTTTT
TRBJ1-3 NA TRBV5-6 NA CASSLKGSPGNTIYF TGTGCCAGCAGCTTGAAGGGGTCACCTGGAAACACCATATATTTT
TRBJ1-2 few TRBV5-4 TRBD1 CASSTGTGYGYTF TGTGCCAGCAGCACCGGGACAGGCTATGGCTACACCTTC
TRBJ2-7 NA TRBV10-1 TRBD2 CASSPGLAGGPGSYEQYF TGCGCCAGCAGTCCGGGACTAGCGGGAGGACCAGGCTCCTACGAGCAGTACTTC
TRBJ2-5 NA TRBV5-5 TRBD2 CASSPRGGGEGETQYF TGTGCCAGCAGCCCCCGAGGTGGGGGGGAGGGGGAGACCCAGTACTTC
TRBJ2-7 once TRBV28 NA CASSFNSEQYF TGTGCCAGCAGTTTTAACTCGGAGCAGTACTTC
TRBJ1-1 NA TRBV28 TRBD1 CASRQQGKAFF TGTGCCAGCAGACAACAGGGGAAAGCTTTCTTT
TRBJ1-4 NA TRBV5-1 TRBD1 CASSFGDSALF TGCGCCAGCAGCTTTGGGGACAGCGCTCTTTTT
TRBJ2-3 NA TRBV28 TRBD2 CASSWTSGSLDTQYF TGTGCCAGCAGCTGGACTAGCGGGAGCCTGGATACGCAGTATTTT
TRBJ1-4 NA TRBV28 NA CASSPGYGANEKLFF TGTGCCAGCAGCCCGGGATATGGGGCTAATGAAAAACTGTTTTTT
TRBJ2-1 NA TRBV11-3 TRBD2 CASSPAGVGNEQFF TGTGCCAGCAGCCCAGCGGGAGTGGGCAATGAGCAGTTCTTC
TRBJ1-1 NA TRBV29-1 TRBD1 CSAETGQLEAFF TGCAGCGCTGAAACGGGACAGCTCGAAGCTTTCTTT
TRBJ1-6 few TRBV5-1 NA CASSLSRGNNSPLHF TGCGCCAGCAGCTTGTCACGAGGGAATAATTCACCCCTCCACTTT
TRBJ2-2 once TRBV5-1 TRBD1 CASSPSGQANTGELFF TGCGCCAGCAGCCCCTCGGGACAGGCGAACACCGGGGAGCTGTTTTTT
TRBJ1-6 NA TRBV30 NA CAWSVQFNSPLHF TGTGCCTGGAGTGTACAGTTTAATTCACCCCTCCACTTT
TRBJ1-4 NA TRBV10-3 TRBD1 CAISAERTGGSEKLFF TGTGCCATCAGTGCGGAAAGGACAGGGGGCTCGGAAAAACTGTTTTTT
TRBJ2-5 NA TRBV28 TRBD2 CASSSTSGRASRETQYF TGTGCCAGCAGCTCAACTAGCGGGAGGGCCTCGAGAGAGACCCAGTACTTC
TRBJ2-1 once TRBV18 TRBD2 CASSPPSGKVEQFF TGTGCCAGCTCACCCCCTAGCGGGAAGGTTGAGCAGTTCTTC
TRBJ2-7 NA TRBV29-1 TRBD1 CSAPGQGDEQYF TGCAGCGCTCCGGGACAGGGTGACGAGCAGTACTTC
TRBJ2-3 NA TRBV4-2 NA CASSRDVTSRSVADTQYF TGTGCCAGCAGCCGGGATGTGACTAGTCGGAGTGTTGCAGATACGCAGTATTTT